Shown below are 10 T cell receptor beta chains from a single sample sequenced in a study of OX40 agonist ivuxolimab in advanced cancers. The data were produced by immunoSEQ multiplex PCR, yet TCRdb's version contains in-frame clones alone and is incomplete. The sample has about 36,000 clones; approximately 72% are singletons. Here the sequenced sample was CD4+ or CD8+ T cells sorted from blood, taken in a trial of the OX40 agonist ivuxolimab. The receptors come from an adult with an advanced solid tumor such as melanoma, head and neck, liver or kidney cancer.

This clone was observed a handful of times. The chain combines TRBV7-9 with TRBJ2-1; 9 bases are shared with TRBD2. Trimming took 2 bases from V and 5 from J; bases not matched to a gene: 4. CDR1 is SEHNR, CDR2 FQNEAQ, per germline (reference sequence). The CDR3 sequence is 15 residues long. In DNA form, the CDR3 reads TGTGCCAGCAGCTTAATCCCTAGCGGGGACAATGAGCAGTTCTTC. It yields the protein CASSLIPSGDNEQFF.

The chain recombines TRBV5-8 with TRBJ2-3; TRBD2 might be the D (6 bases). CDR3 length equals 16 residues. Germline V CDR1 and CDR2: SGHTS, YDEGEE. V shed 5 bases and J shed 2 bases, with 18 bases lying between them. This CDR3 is CASSLEGLSLTDTQYF. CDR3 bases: TGTGCCAGCAGTCTGGAGGGACTTTCTCTCACAGATACGCAGTATTTT.

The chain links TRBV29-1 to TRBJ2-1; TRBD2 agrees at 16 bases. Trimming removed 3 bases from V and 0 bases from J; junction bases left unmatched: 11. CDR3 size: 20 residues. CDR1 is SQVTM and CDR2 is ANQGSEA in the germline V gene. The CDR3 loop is CSVEGTAGLAGGPSYNEQFF. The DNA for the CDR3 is TGCAGCGTTGAGGGCACTGCGGGACTAGCGGGAGGGCCCTCCTACAATGAGCAGTTCTTC.

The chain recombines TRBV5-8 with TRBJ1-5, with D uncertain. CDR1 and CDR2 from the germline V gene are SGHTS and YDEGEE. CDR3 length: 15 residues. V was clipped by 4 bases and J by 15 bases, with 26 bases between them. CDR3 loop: CASSRLDLNGPSRHF. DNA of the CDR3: TGTGCCAGCAGCCGACTGGATTTAAACGGGCCTTCGCGGCATTTT.

CDR3 protein: CASSWGIGNQPQHF. The CDR3 DNA follows: TGTGCCAGCAGCTGGGGGATAGGCAATCAGCCCCAGCATTTT. The V gene is TRBV5-5, the J gene TRBJ1-5; possibly TRBD1 for D (5 bases). The CDR3 extends over 14 amino acids. V was pared by 3 bases and J by 2 bases, with 9 bases between. Looked up from germline, CDR1 is SGHKS and CDR2 is YYEKEE (reference sequence).

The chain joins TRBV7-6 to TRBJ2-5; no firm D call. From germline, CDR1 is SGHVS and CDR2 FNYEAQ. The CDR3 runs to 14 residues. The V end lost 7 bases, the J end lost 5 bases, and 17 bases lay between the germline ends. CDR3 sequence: CASTISVGLETQYF. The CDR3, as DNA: TGTGCCAGCACCATCTCAGTCGGGTTGGAGACCCAGTACTTC.

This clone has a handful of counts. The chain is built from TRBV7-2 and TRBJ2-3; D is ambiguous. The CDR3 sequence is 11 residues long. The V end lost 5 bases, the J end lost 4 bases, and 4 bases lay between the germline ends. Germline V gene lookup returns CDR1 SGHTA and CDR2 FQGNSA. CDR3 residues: CASSQADTQYF. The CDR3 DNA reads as TGTGCCAGCAGCCAGGCAGATACGCAGTATTTT.

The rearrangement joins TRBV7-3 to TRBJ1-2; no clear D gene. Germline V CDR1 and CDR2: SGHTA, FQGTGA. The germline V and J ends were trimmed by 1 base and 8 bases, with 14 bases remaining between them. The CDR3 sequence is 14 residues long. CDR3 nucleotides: TGTGCCAGCAGCTTAAAAGGCGGCAGTGTCGGCTACACCTTC. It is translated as CASSLKGGSVGYTF. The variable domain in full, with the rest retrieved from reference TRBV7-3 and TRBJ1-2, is GAGVSQTPSNKVTEKGKYVELRCDPISGHTALYWYRQSLGQGPEFLIYFQGTGAADDSGLPNDRFFAVRPEGSVSTLKIQRTERGDSAVYLCASSLKGGSVGYTFGSGTRLTVV.

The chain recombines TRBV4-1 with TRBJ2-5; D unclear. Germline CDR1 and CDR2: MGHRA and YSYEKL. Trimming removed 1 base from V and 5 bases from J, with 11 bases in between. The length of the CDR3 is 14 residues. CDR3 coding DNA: TGCGCCAGCAGCCAAGGTAGCTCGGTGGAGACCCAGTACTTC. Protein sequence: CASSQGSSVETQYF.

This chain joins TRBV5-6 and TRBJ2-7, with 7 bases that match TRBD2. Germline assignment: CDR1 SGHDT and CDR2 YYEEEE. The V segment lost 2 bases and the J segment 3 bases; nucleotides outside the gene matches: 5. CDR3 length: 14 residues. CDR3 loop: CASSLFTSDYEQYF. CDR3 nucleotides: TGTGCCAGCAGCTTATTCACTAGCGACTACGAGCAGTACTTC.